A single sample is the source of the 26 T cell receptor beta chains below, sequenced in a study of blood T cell repertoires in COVID-19. Only in-frame clones appear in the TCRdb table, and some are missing; sequencing was by immunoSEQ multiplex PCR. The sample consists of some 130,000 clones, 75% to 85% of them appearing once. Input material: peripheral blood. The receptors derive from a man older than 75 with acute or convalescent COVID-19.

This clone was observed a few times. V usage is TRBV19 and J usage is TRBJ1-5, with 7 bases identical to TRBD1. The V gene's germline CDR1 is LNHDA and CDR2 SQIVND (reference sequence). The CDR3 has 13 residues. Trimming at V came to 6 bases and at J to 15 bases, leaving 14 bases not matched to a gene. The CDR3 sequence is CASSLPWDSSMHF. The DNA for the CDR3 is TGTGCCAGTAGCCTTCCTTGGGACAGCTCGATGCATTTT.

The chain is built from TRBV12-3 or TRBV12-4 and TRBJ2-3; tentative D call: TRBD2 (5 bases). This CDR3 spans 13 amino acids. Trimming shortened V by 2 bases and J by 6 bases, and 9 bases separated the two germline ends. The CDR3 DNA reads as TGTGCCAGCAGTTTAAGAGGGTCTGATACGCAGTATTTT. This sequence encodes CASSLRGSDTQYF.

V and J are TRBV28 and TRBJ2-7; 8 bases map to TRBD1. Germline loops: CDR1 MDHEN, CDR2 SYDVKM. The CDR3 has 13 amino acids. V was clipped by 6 bases and J by 3 bases; unmatched bases: 4. The CDR3 nucleotides are TGTGCCAGCAGAGTAACAGGGGGCTACGAGCAGTACTTC. This translates into CASRVTGGYEQYF.

The chain employs TRBV30 and TRBJ2-5; tentative D call: TRBD1 (5 bases). The V end lost 0 bases, the J end lost 4 bases, and 15 bases lay between the germline ends. CDR3 length: 15 amino acids. The germline CDR1 and CDR2 sequences are GTSNPN and SVGIG (reference sequence). For the CDR3, the DNA is TGTGCCTGGAGTGTAAGAGACAGATCGACAGAGACCCAGTACTTC. It translates to CAWSVRDRSTETQYF.

This clone appeared a few times. V is TRBV18 and J is TRBJ2-3; 9 bases map to TRBD1. The CDR3 length is 16 residues. Germline V lookup: CDR1 KGHSH, CDR2 LQKENI. The V gene end was trimmed by 6 bases and the J gene end by 4 bases; junction bases not matched to a gene: 11. The CDR3 DNA reads TGTGCCAGCTCGTCGAACCGGGACAGGGCTTCAGATACGCAGTATTTT. Its translation is CASSSNRDRASDTQYF.

The V call is TRBV7-8, the J call TRBJ2-4; TRBD1 matches 9 bases. V gave up 5 bases and J gave up 8 bases; unmatched junction bases: 4. The V gene's germline CDR1 is SGHVS and CDR2 FQNEAQ. The CDR3 is 13 amino acids. CDR3 residues: CASSQDRGHIQYF. CDR3 sequence (DNA): TGTGCCAGCAGCCAGGACAGGGGACACATTCAGTACTTC.

The V gene is TRBV18, the J gene TRBJ2-1; no firm D call. The CDR3 runs 11 residues. V was pared by 6 bases and J by 8 bases, with 8 bases between. Germline V lookup: CDR1 KGHSH, CDR2 LQKENI. DNA for the CDR3: TGTGCCAGCTCCGTTGCGGATGAGCAGTTCTTC. Amino acid sequence: CASSVADEQFF.

V is TRBV12-3 or TRBV12-4 and J is TRBJ1-5; D not certain. V was clipped by 2 bases and J by 12 bases, with 8 bases between them. This CDR3 is 11 amino acids long. The CDR3 nucleotides are TGTGCCAGCAGTTTAATGGAGGTCCAGCATTTT. Translating gives CASSLMEVQHF.

V gene TRBV7-3 combines with J gene TRBJ1-2, with a possible D match to TRBD1 (5 bases). Trimming pared 5 bases from V and 4 bases from J, leaving 14 bases between. Germline CDR1 and CDR2: SGHTA and FQGTGA. The CDR3 is made up of 14 amino acids. The CDR3 reads CASSPEGHGYGYTF. DNA of the CDR3: TGTGCCAGCAGCCCGGAGGGGCATGGCTATGGCTACACCTTC.

The chain combines TRBV5-4 with TRBJ1-6; 9 nucleotides agree with TRBD1. The V segment lost 1 base and the J segment 9 bases; nucleotides outside the gene matches: 5. CDR3 length equals 15 residues. Germline V lookup: CDR1 SGHNT, CDR2 YYREEE (reference sequence). The CDR3 region is CASSLRGTGTSPLHF. CDR3 DNA: TGTGCCAGCAGCTTGCGGGGGACAGGGACTTCACCCCTCCACTTT.

Notes on this clone: At one end the junction does not follow the germline gene, possibly because of a read error. The chain has TRBV11-2 and TRBJ1-2; D gene uncertain. Germline assignment: CDR1 SGHAT and CDR2 FQNNGV. This CDR3 has 11 amino acids. CDR3 amino acids: CASSLEEDLYF. CDR3 bases: TGTGCCAGCAGCCTAGAGGAGGACCTCTACTTC.

The genes are TRBV12-3 or TRBV12-4 and TRBJ2-7, with TRBD2 identical over 7 bases. The CDR3 sequence is 12 residues long. V was pared by 4 bases and J by 3 bases, with 0 bases of the junction left unmatched. Written as DNA, the CDR3 is TGTGCCAGCAGTTGGGGGGGCTACGAGCAGTACTTC. Translated: CASSWGGYEQYF.

V is TRBV7-2 and J is TRBJ1-1; 9 positions match TRBD1. The germline V gene has CDR1 SGHTA and CDR2 FQGNSA. J lost 5 bases, V lost 4 bases, and 8 bases had no gene match. CDR3 size: 15 residues. In DNA form, the CDR3 reads TGTGCCAGCAGCTCCCTACAGGGGGCGAGGACTGAAGCTTTCTTT. Its translation is CASSSLQGARTEAFF. The variable domain in full, with the rest retrieved from reference TRBV7-2 and TRBJ1-1, is GAGVSQSPSNKVTEKGKDVELRCDPISGHTALYWYRQSLGQGLEFLIYFQGNSAPDKSGLPSDRFSAERTGGSVSTLTIQRTQQEDSAVYLCASSSLQGARTEAFFGQGTRLTVV.

The V gene is TRBV5-1, the J gene TRBJ2-7, with 8 positions matching TRBD1. From germline, CDR1 is SGHRS and CDR2 YFSETQ. V shed 3 bases and J 2 bases; nucleotides not matched to a gene: 7. CDR3 length: 15 amino acids. In DNA form, the CDR3 reads TGCGCCAGCAGCTCGGACAGGGCATTCACCTACGAGCAGTACTTC. Translating it yields CASSSDRAFTYEQYF.

The chain couples TRBV13 to TRBJ2-5; 12 nucleotides align to TRBD2. Germline CDR1 is PRHDT and CDR2 is FYEKMQ (reference sequence). V dropped 5 bases and J dropped 4; count of bases not matched to a gene: 8. The CDR3 is 16 residues long. CDR3 sequence (DNA): TGTGCCAGCAGCCCTAGGAGGGGACTAGCGGGAGAGACCCAGTACTTC. As protein: CASSPRRGLAGETQYF. Based on the CDR3 plus reference TRBV13 and TRBJ2-5, the full variable domain is AAGVIQSPRHLIKEKRETATLKCYPIPRHDTVYWYQQGPGQDPQFLISFYEKMQSDKGSIPDRFSAQQFSDYHSELNMSSLELGDSALYFCASSPRRGLAGETQYFGPGTRLLVL.

This chain connects TRBV29-1 to TRBJ1-4; 8 nucleotides match TRBD1. The CDR3 totals 14 residues. Germline CDR1 SQVTM, CDR2 ANQGSEA. J lost 3 bases, V lost 6 bases, and 6 bases had no gene match. The CDR3 DNA reads as TGCAGCGTCAGACCGACAGGGGCTAATGAAAAACTGTTTTTT. It encodes CSVRPTGANEKLFF.

The chain uses TRBV6-6 and TRBJ1-1; no firm D call. Trimming took 6 bases from V and 7 from J, leaving 12 bases between them. This CDR3 spans 12 amino acids. Germline V gives CDR1 MNHNY, CDR2 SVGAGI (reference sequence). The CDR3 coding sequence is TGTGCCAGCAGCCGGGTGGAAAGTGAAGCTTTCTTT. It translates to CASSRVESEAFF.

The chain couples TRBV3-1 (or the pseudogene TRBV3-2) to TRBJ2-5; tentative D call: TRBD2 (5 bases). Trimming cost V 4 bases and J 4 bases, with 19 bases left between them. The CDR3 is 16 amino acids. Germline CDR1 and CDR2: LGHDT and YNNKEL (reference sequence). The CDR3 sequence: CASSPMGRGMGETQYF. CDR3 bases: TGTGCCAGCAGCCCGATGGGGAGAGGGATGGGAGAGACCCAGTACTTC.

The gene calls are TRBV9 and TRBJ1-1; 9 nucleotides match TRBD1. Looked up from germline, CDR1 is SGDLS and CDR2 is YYNGEE. CDR3 length: 17 residues. V lost 3 bases to trimming and J lost 2 bases; unmatched junction nucleotides: 11. The CDR3 region is CASSALGTGISNTEAFF. The CDR3 DNA is TGTGCCAGCAGCGCCCTCGGGACAGGGATATCTAACACTGAAGCTTTCTTT.

J is TRBJ1-1 and V is TRBV6-1; D remains unclear. Between the trimmed V and J ends, which lost 3 bases and 1 base, there was a span of 21 bases. CDR1 MNHNS and CDR2 SASEGT come from the germline V gene. This CDR3 comprises 18 residues. The CDR3 nucleotides are TGTGCCAGCAGTGACCGTCAGCCTTCCGGGGTCCGGAACACTGAAGCTTTCTTT. Protein: CASSDRQPSGVRNTEAFF.

This clone was picked up a small number of times. Compared with germline, one end of the junction differs, possibly owing to a read error. The chain recombines TRBV7-7 with TRBJ2-7, with D possibly being TRBD2 (6 bases). The CDR3 sequence is 16 residues long. Germline-derived CDR1 and CDR2 are SSHAT and FNYEAQ (reference sequence). The CDR3, as DNA: TGTGCTAGCAGCTCAGAGGTAGCGGACAACCGCTACGAGCAGTACTTC. It is translated as CASSSEVADNRYEQYF.

The chain joins TRBV5-1 to TRBJ1-4; weak D call: TRBD1 (5 bases). V was shortened by 4 bases and J by 3 bases, with 13 bases between the two germline ends. This CDR3 spans 15 amino acids. CDR1 is SGHRS, CDR2 YFSETQ, per germline. CDR3 DNA: TGCGCCAGCAGCAGCCTGCCGGGGGCTAATGAAAAACTGTTTTTT. Translating it yields CASSSLPGANEKLFF.

The chain couples TRBV7-9 to TRBJ1-5, with 7 nucleotides matching TRBD1. Trimming removed 4 bases from V and 2 bases from J; junction bases left unmatched: 2. Germline CDR1 reads SEHNR; CDR2 reads FQNEAQ (reference sequence). The length of the CDR3 is 14 residues. CDR3 nucleotide sequence: TGTGCCAGCAGCTCAACAGGGGGCAATCAGCCCCAGCATTTT. This gives the protein CASSSTGGNQPQHF.

This clone was found once. This rearrangement joins TRBV5-1 to TRBJ2-2; maybe TRBD2 (6 bases). V was pared by 3 bases and J by 5 bases, with 14 bases between. The CDR3 is 15 residues long. Germline CDR1 is SGHRS and CDR2 is YFSETQ. The CDR3 bases are TGCGCCAGCAGCTATTTTCAGGGAGGTACCGGGGAGCTGTTTTTT. It translates to CASSYFQGGTGELFF.

The V gene is TRBV10-3, the J gene TRBJ1-5, with 8 bases matching TRBD1. The germline CDR1 and CDR2 sequences are ENHRY and SYGVKD. Unmatched junction bases numbered 5, after V lost 4 bases and J lost 6 bases. The CDR3 sequence is 14 residues long. The CDR3 spells CAISAGTGPQPQHF. As DNA, the CDR3 is TGTGCCATCAGTGCCGGGACAGGACCTCAGCCCCAGCATTTT.

The chain recombines TRBV4-2 with TRBJ2-7; 9 bases are a match to TRBD2. Germline CDR1 reads LGHNA; CDR2 reads YNFKEQ. The CDR3 runs 15 residues. J was trimmed by 2 bases and V by 0 bases; bases with no gene match: 2. This CDR3 reads CASSQDIAGAYEQYF. The CDR3 DNA reads as TGTGCCAGCAGCCAAGATATAGCGGGGGCCTACGAGCAGTACTTC.